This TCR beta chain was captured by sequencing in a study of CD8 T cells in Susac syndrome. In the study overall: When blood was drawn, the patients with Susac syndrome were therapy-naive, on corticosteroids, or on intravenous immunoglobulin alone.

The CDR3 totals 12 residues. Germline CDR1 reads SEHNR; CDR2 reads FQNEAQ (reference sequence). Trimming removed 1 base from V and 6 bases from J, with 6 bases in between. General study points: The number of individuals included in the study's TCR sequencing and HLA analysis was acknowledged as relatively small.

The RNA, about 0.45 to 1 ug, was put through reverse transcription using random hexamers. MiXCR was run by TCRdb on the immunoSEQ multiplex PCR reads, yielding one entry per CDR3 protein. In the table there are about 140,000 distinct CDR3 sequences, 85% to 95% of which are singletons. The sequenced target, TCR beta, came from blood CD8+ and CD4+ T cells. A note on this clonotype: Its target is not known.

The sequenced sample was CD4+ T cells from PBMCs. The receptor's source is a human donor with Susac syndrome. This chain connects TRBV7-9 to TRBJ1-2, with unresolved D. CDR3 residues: CASSLGENGYTF. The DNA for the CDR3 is TGTGCCAGCAGCTTAGGGGAAAATGGCTACACCTTC.